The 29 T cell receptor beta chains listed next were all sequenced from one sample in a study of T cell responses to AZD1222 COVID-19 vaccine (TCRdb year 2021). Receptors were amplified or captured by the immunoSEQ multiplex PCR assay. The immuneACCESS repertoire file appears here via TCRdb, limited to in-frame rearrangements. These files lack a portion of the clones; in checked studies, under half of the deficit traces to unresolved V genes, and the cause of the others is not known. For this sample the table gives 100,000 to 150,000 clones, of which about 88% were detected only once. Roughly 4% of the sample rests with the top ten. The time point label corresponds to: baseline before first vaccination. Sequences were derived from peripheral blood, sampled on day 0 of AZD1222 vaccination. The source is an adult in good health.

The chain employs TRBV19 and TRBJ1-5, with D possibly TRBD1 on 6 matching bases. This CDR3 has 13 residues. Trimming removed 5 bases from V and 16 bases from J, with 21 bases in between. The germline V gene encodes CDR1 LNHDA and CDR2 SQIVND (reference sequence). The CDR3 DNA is TGTGCCAGTAGTGTACTCGGGACACCCCCGGGACATTTT. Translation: CASSVLGTPPGHF.

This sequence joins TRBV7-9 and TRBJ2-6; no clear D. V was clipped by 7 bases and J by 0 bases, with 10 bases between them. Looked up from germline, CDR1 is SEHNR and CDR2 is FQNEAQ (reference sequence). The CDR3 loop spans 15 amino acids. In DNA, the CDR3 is TGTGCCAGCAACCCCACGGTCTCTGGGGCCAACGTCCTGACTTTC. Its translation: CASNPTVSGANVLTF.

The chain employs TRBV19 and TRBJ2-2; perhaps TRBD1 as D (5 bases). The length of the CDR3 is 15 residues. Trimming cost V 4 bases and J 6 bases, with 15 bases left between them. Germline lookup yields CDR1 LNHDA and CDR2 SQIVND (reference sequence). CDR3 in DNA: TGTGCCAGTAGTAAGGGGTCTACGTGGCCCGGGGAGCTGTTTTTT. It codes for CASSKGSTWPGELFF.

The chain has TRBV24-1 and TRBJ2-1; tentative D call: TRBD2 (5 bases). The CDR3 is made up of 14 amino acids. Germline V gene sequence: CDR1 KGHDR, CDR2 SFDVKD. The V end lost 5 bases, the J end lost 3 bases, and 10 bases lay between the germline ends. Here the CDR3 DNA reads TGTGCCACCAGTGGCCCGGGAAACTACAATGAGCAGTTCTTC. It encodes CATSGPGNYNEQFF.

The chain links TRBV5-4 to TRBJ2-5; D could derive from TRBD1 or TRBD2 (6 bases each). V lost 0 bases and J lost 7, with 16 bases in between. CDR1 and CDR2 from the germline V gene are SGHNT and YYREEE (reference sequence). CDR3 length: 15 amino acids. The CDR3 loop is CASSLGGAAGATQYF. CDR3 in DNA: TGTGCCAGCAGCTTGGGGGGGGCGGCCGGGGCGACCCAGTACTTC.

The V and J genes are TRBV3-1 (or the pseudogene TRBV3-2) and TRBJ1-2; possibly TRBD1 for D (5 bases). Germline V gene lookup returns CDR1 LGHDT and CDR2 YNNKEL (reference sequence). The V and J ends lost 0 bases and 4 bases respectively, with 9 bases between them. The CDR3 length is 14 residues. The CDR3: CASSQDGAGYGYTF. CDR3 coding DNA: TGTGCCAGCAGCCAAGATGGGGCAGGCTATGGCTACACCTTC.

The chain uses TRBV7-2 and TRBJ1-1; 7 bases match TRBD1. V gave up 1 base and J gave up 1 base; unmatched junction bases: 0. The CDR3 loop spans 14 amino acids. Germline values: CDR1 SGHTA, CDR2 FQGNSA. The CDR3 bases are TGTGCCAGCAGCTTAGACAGGGGGAACACTGAAGCTTTCTTT. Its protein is CASSLDRGNTEAFF. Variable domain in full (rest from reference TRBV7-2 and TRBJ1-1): GAGVSQSPSNKVTEKGKDVELRCDPISGHTALYWYRQSLGQGLEFLIYFQGNSAPDKSGLPSDRFSAERTGGSVSTLTIQRTQQEDSAVYLCASSLDRGNTEAFFGQGTRLTVV.

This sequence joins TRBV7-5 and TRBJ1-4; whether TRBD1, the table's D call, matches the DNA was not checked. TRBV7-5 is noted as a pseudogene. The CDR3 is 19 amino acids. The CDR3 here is CVRSLASHRRPPLGEKLFF. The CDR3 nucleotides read TGTGTCAGAAGCTTAGCGAGTCACAGGCGACCTCCCCTAGGTGAAAAACTGTTTTTT.

In nucleotides, the CDR3 is TGTGCCAGCAGCGTAGGAGGGGGTATTTCCTACAATGAGCAGTTCTTC. Amino acids: CASSVGGGISYNEQFF. The chain carries TRBV9 and TRBJ2-1; possible D gene TRBD1, 6 bases. The CDR3 length is 16 residues. Germline V gene data show CDR1 as SGDLS and CDR2 as YYNGEE. Trimming took off 0 bases at V and 1 base at J, with 11 bases between the two ends.

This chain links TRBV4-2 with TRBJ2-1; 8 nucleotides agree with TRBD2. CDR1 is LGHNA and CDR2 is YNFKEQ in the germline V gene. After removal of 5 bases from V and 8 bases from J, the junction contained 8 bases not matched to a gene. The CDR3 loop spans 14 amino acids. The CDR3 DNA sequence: TGTGCCAGCAGCAAGGGACTAGAGGCGTATGAGCAGTTCTTC. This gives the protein CASSKGLEAYEQFF.

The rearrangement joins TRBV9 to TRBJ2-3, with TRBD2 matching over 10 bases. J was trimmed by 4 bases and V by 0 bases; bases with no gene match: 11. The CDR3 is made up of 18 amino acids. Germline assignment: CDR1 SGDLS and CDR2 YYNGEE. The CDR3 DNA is TGTGCCAGCAGCGTAGCTACTGCGCCTAGCGGGGGTTCAGATACGCAGTATTTT. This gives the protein CASSVATAPSGGSDTQYF.

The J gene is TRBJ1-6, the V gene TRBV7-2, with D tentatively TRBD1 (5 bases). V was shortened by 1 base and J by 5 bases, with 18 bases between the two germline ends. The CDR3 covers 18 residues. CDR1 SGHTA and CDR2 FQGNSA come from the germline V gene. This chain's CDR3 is CASSLDVRARAHNSPLHF. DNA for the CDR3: TGTGCCAGCAGCTTAGACGTTAGGGCCAGGGCCCATAATTCACCCCTCCACTTT.

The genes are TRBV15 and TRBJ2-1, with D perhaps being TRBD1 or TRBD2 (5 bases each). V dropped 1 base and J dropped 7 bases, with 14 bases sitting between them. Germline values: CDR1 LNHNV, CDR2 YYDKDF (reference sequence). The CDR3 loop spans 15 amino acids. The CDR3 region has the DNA TGTGCCACCAGCAGAGCCGGGGCAGGTACGAATGAGCAGTTCTTC. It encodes CATSRAGAGTNEQFF.

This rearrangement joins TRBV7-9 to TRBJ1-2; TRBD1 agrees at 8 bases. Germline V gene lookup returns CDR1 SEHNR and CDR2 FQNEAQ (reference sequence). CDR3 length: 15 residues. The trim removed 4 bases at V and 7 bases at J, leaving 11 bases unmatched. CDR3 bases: TGTGCCAGCAGCTCCCGACAGGGGCCTGAGGGTGGCTACACCTTC. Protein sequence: CASSSRQGPEGGYTF.

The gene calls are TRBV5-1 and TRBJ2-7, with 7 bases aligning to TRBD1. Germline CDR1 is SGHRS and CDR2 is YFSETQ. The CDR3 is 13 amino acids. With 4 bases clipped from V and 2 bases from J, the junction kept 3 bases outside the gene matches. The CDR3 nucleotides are TGCGCCAGCAGCGTAGGGACAGCCTACGAGCAGTACTTC. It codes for CASSVGTAYEQYF.

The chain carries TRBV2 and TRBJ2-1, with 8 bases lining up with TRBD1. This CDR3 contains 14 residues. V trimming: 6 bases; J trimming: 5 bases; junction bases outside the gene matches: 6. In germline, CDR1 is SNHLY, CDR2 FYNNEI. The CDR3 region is CASSTGTGDNEQFF. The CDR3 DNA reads TGTGCCAGCAGCACCGGGACAGGCGACAATGAGCAGTTCTTC.

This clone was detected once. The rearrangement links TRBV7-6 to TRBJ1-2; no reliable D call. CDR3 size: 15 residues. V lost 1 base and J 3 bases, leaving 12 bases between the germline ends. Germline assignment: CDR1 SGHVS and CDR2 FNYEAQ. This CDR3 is CASSLGGSGDYGYTF. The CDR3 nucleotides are TGTGCCAGCAGCTTAGGGGGATCAGGAGACTATGGCTACACCTTC.

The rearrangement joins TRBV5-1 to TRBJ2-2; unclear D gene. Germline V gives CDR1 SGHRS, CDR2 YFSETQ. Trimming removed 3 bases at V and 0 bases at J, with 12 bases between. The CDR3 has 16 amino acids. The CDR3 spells CASSSPLIANTGELFF. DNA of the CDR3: TGCGCCAGCAGCTCCCCGTTAATTGCGAACACCGGGGAGCTGTTTTTT.

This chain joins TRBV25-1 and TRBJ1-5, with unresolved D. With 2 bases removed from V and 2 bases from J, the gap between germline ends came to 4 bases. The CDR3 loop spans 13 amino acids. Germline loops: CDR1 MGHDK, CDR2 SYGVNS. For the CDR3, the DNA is TGTGCCAGCAGTGAAATCGGCAATCAGCCCCAGCATTTT. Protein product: CASSEIGNQPQHF.

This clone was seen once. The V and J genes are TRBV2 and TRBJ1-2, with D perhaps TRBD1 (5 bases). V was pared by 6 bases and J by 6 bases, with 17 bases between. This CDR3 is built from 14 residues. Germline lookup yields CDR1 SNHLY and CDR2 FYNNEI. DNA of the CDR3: TGTGCCAGCAGCCCGGGGGGGGATTCGAATGGCTACACCTTC. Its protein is CASSPGGDSNGYTF.

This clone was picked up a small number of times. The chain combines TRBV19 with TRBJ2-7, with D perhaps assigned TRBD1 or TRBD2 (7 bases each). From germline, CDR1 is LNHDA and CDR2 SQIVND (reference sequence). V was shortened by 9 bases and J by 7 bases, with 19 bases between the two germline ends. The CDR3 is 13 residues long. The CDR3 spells CASKQGRAIEQYF. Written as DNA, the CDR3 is TGTGCCAGCAAACAGGGGAGGGCCATTGAGCAGTACTTC.

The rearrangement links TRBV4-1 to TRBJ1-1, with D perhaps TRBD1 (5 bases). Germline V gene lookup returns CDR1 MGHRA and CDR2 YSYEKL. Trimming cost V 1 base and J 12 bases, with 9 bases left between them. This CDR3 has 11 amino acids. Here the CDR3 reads CASSQAGESFF. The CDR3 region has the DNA TGCGCCAGCAGCCAAGCGGGGGAATCTTTCTTT.

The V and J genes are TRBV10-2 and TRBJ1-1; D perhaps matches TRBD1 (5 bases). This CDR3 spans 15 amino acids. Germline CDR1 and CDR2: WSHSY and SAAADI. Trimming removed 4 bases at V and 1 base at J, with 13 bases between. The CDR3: CASSGGGVENTEAFF. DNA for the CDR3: TGCGCCAGCAGTGGCGGGGGGGTAGAGAACACTGAAGCTTTCTTT.

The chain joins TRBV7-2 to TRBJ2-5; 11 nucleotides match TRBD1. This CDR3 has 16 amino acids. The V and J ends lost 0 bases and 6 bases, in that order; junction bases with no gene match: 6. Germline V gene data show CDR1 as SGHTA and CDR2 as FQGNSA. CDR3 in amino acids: CASSLAWTGGEKTQYF. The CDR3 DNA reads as TGTGCCAGCAGCTTAGCGTGGACAGGGGGCGAGAAGACCCAGTACTTC.

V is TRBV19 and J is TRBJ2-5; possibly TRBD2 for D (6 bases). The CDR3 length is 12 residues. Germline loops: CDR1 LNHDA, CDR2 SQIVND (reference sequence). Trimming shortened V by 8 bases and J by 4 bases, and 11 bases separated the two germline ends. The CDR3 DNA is TGTGCCAGTCGACAAGCGGGAGAGACCCAGTACTTC. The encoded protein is CASRQAGETQYF. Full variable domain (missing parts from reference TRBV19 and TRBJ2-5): DGGITQSPKYLFRKEGQNVTLSCEQNLNHDAMYWYRQDPGQGLRLIYYSQIVNDFQKGDIAEGYSVSREKKESFPLTVTSAQKNPTAFYLCASRQAGETQYFGPGTRLLVL.

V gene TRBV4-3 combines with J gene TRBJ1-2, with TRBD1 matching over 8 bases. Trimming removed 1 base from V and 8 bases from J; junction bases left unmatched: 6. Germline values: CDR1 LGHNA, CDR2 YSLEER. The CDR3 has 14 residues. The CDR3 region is CASSQGGQARGYTF. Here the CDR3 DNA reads TGCGCCAGCAGCCAAGGGGGACAGGCGCGCGGCTACACCTTC.

CDR3 amino acids: CASSLGLAGGPGELFF. DNA of the CDR3: TGTGCCAGCAGCCTTGGACTAGCGGGAGGGCCCGGGGAGCTGTTTTTT. The genes are TRBV11-3 and TRBJ2-2; 15 bases map to TRBD2. CDR1 is SGHNT and CDR2 is YENEEA in the germline V gene. V dropped 5 bases and J dropped 6; count of bases not matched to a gene: 4. The length of the CDR3 is 16 residues.

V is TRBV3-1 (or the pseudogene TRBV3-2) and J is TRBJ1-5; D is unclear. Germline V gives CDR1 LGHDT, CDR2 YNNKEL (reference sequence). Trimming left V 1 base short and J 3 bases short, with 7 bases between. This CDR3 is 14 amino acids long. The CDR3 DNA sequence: TGTGCCAGCAGCCAAGCTTCCGCCAATCAGCCCCAGCATTTT. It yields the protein CASSQASANQPQHF.

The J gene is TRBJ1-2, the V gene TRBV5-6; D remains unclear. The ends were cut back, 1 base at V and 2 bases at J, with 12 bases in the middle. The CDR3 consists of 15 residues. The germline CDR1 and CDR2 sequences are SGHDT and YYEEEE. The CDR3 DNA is TGTGCCAGCAGCTTGCCTTCGACGGCGAACTATGGCTACACCTTC. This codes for CASSLPSTANYGYTF.